This T cell receptor (beta chain) was identified in a study of T cell responses to AZD1222 COVID-19 vaccine. Broader study findings: Reportedly, close to half of spike-specific TCRs are directed against unmutated variant regions.

Sequencing was performed with immunoSEQ multiplex PCR; in TCRdb, only in-frame clones are kept and a portion is missing. The repertoire holds some 130,000 clones, with over 75% as singletons. The CDR3 has 13 residues. The germline V gene encodes CDR1 SGHRS and CDR2 YFSETQ. Trimming removed 5 bases at V and 8 bases at J, with 16 bases between. A remark on this clone: Its antigen is still unknown.

The chain uses TRBV5-1 and TRBJ1-2; D call uncertain. This receptor was obtained from an adult in good health. The material sequenced was peripheral blood, taken on day 0 of AZD1222 vaccination. The CDR3 loop reads CASRPTVGWGYTF. CDR3 DNA sequence: TGCGCCAGCAGACCGACCGTCGGGTGGGGCTACACCTTC.